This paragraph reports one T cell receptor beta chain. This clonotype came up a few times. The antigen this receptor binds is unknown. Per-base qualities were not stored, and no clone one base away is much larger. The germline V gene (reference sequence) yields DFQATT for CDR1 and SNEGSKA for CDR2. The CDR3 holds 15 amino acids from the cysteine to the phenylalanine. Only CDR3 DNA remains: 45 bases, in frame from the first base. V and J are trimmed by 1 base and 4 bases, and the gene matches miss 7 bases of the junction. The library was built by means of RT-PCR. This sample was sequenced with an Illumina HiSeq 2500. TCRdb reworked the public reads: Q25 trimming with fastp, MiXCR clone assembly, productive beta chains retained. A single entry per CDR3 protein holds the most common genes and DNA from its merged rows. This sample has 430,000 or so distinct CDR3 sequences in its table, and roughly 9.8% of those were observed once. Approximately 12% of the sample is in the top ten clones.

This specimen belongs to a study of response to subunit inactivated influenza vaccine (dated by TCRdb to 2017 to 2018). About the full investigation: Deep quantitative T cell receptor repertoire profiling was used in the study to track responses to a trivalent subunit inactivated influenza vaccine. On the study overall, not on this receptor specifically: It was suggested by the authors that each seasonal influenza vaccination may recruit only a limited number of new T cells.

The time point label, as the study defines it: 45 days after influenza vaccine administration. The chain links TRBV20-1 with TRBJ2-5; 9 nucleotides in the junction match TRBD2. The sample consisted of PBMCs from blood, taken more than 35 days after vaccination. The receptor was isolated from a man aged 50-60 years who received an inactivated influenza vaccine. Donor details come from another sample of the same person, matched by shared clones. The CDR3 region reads CSARGRGRGVETQYF. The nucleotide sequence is TGCAGTGCTAGAGGACGCGGGAGGGGCGTAGAGACCCAGTACTTC.